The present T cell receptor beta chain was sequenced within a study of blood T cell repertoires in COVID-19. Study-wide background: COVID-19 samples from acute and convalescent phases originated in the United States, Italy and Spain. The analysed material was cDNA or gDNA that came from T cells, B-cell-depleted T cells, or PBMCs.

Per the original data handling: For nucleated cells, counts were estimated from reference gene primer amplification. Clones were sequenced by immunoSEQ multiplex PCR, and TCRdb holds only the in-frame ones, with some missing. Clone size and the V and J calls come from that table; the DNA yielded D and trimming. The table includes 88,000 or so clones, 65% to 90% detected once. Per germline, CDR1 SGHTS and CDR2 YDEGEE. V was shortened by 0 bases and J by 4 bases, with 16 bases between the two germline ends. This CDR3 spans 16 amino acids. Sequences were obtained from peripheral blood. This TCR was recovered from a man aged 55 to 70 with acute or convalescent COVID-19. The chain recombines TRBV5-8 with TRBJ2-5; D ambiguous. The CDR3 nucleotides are TGTGCCAGCAGCTTGGGGTCGCTAGATTATGGAGAGACCCAGTACTTC. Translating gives CASSLGSLDYGETQYF.